The 32 T cell receptor beta chains in this list originate from one sample, sequenced in a study of patients and donors after allogeneic stem cell transplantation. TCRdb used MiXCR to reprocess the RT-PCR reads, holding one entry per CDR3 protein. The sample holds about 960,000 distinct CDR3 sequences, approximately 18% seen once. The sequencing sample was made of blood, either unsorted or a sorted T cell fraction (not recorded which). These receptors were collected from a human donor who was either an allogeneic HSCT recipient or a stem cell or donor lymphocyte infusion donor (not recorded which). It is not recorded whose cells these are; they may come from a transplant donor.

The chain links TRBV6-5 to TRBJ1-4; D is uncertain. The CDR3 contains 16 residues. V lost 0 bases to trimming and J lost 7 bases, with 15 bases between them. CDR1 MNHEY and CDR2 SVGAGI come from the germline V gene. DNA of the CDR3: TGTGCCAGCAGTTACTCGATGGCAAGGCGGGGTGAAAAACTGTTTTTT. This encodes CASSYSMARRGEKLFF.

A few counts support this clonotype. The genes are TRBV18 and TRBJ1-2; D remains ambiguous. Between the trimmed V and J ends, which lost 3 bases and 3 bases, there was a span of 8 bases. The CDR3 length is 13 residues. The germline gives CDR1 KGHSH, CDR2 LQKENI. This CDR3 is CASSPPEYYGYTF. The DNA for the CDR3 is TGTGCCAGCTCACCCCCCGAGTACTATGGCTACACCTTC.

This clonotype was detected a few times. The rearrangement uses TRBV5-1 and TRBJ1-2; no firm D call. Deletions cut 0 bases from V and 1 base from J, with 13 bases between. Germline V gives CDR1 SGHRS, CDR2 YFSETQ. The CDR3 extends over 16 amino acids. The CDR3 loop reads CASSLEFGALNYGYTF. In DNA form, the CDR3 reads TGCGCCAGCAGCTTGGAGTTTGGAGCCCTTAACTATGGCTACACCTTC.

The V gene is TRBV20-1, the J gene TRBJ1-1, with a weak D call TRBD1 (5 bases). The CDR3 is made up of 14 amino acids. Trimming pared 6 bases from V and 12 bases from J, leaving 26 bases between. In germline, CDR1 is DFQATT, CDR2 SNEGSKA (reference sequence). The DNA for the CDR3 is TGCAGTGCGCCCCTTGGGACGGAATTCGCCAATTCTTTCTTT. This gives the protein CSAPLGTEFANSFF.

J is TRBJ2-7 and V is TRBV7-6, with TRBD2 matching 11 bases. The length of the CDR3 is 18 residues. V was pared by 5 bases and J by 0 bases, with 12 bases of the junction left unmatched. Germline V gene sequence: CDR1 SGHVS, CDR2 FNYEAQ. This CDR3 is CASSLLPGTSGSSYEQYF. As DNA, the CDR3 is TGTGCCAGCAGCCTACTCCCCGGGACTAGCGGTAGCTCCTACGAGCAGTACTTC.

A few counts support this clonotype. The chain carries TRBV6-5 and TRBJ1-1, with a tentative D call TRBD1 (5 bases). Trimming took off 2 bases at V and 4 bases at J, with 14 bases between the two ends. The germline CDR1 and CDR2 sequences are MNHEY and SVGAGI. This CDR3 has 15 amino acids. CDR3 region: CASSYRTGTGTEAFF. The CDR3 region has the DNA TGTGCCAGCAGTTACCGCACCGGGACCGGCACTGAAGCTTTCTTT.

This clonotype appeared many times. J is TRBJ2-7 and V is TRBV27, with a tentative D call TRBD2 (5 bases). The CDR3 has 12 amino acids. V lost 6 bases, J lost 2 bases, and 8 bases lay in between. Germline V lookup: CDR1 MNHEY, CDR2 SMNVEV (reference sequence). CDR3 region: CASRGVAYEQYF. The CDR3 DNA reads TGTGCCAGCAGGGGAGTAGCCTACGAGCAGTACTTC.

The chain combines TRBV7-6 with TRBJ1-1; TRBD1 is a possible D gene (6 bases). This CDR3 has 14 residues. From germline, CDR1 is SGHVS and CDR2 FNYEAQ. V lost 7 bases, J lost 2 bases, and 14 bases lay in between. CDR3 DNA sequence: TGTGCCAGCACCAACCCGGGGGGCAACACTGAAGCTTTCTTT. It translates to CASTNPGGNTEAFF.

This clonotype has only a few counts. This rearrangement joins TRBV2 to TRBJ2-5; TRBD2 is a possible D gene (6 bases). The length of the CDR3 is 15 residues. Per germline, CDR1 SNHLY and CDR2 FYNNEI. V was pared by 3 bases and J by 7 bases, with 18 bases between. Written as DNA, the CDR3 is TGTGCCAGCAGTGAGGTGGCGGGGACTCTGGGGACCCAGTACTTC. It specifies CASSEVAGTLGTQYF.

This clonotype was found a few times. V gene TRBV25-1 combines with J gene TRBJ1-2; D remains unclear. The V and J ends lost 1 base and 7 bases respectively, with 19 bases between them. Germline assignment: CDR1 MGHDK and CDR2 SYGVNS. CDR3 size: 16 residues. The CDR3: CASSESSSGSGGGYTF. In DNA form, the CDR3 reads TGTGCCAGCAGTGAATCATCTTCGGGCTCTGGAGGTGGCTACACCTTC.

This clonotype turned up a few times. The V call is TRBV12-3 or TRBV12-4, the J call TRBJ2-3; 11 bases are a match to TRBD2. The CDR3 covers 17 residues. V was pared by 6 bases and J by 3 bases, with 11 bases of the junction left unmatched. CDR3 sequence (DNA): TGTGCCAGCAGGGGACTAGCGGACAGAGGACGAACAGATACGCAGTATTTT. This gives the protein CASRGLADRGRTDTQYF.

This clonotype was counted a few times. V and J are TRBV15 and TRBJ2-5; D remains ambiguous. In germline, CDR1 is LNHNV, CDR2 YYDKDF (reference sequence). The CDR3 sequence is 17 residues long. Deletions cut 6 bases from V and 0 bases from J, with 20 bases between. CDR3 bases: TGTGCCACCAGTCTATTAATGCGTTTGACGTACCAAGAGACCCAGTACTTC. Protein product: CATSLLMRLTYQETQYF.

This clonotype was counted between two and nine times. The rearrangement joins TRBV4-3 to TRBJ2-6; D unclear. CDR3 length equals 17 residues. Germline CDR1 reads LGHNA; CDR2 reads YSLEER. The V gene lost 2 bases and the J gene lost 0 bases, with 11 bases spanning the gap. The CDR3 region has the DNA TGCGCCAGCAGCCAACCCCGAATGGGCTCTGGGGCCAACGTCCTGACTTTC. It codes for CASSQPRMGSGANVLTF.

This clonotype was seen more than once but under ten times. The chain couples TRBV20-1 to TRBJ2-5; 11 bases match TRBD2. Per germline, CDR1 DFQATT and CDR2 SNEGSKA (reference sequence). The CDR3 extends over 16 amino acids. Trimming took 4 bases from V and 9 from J; bases not matched to a gene: 16. CDR3 nucleotide sequence: TGCAGTGCTATACCGGGACTAGCGGTTTCCCTAGGGGCCCAGTACTTC. Amino acids: CSAIPGLAVSLGAQYF.

The chain has TRBV6-1 and TRBJ1-2; 10 bases map to TRBD1. Germline trimming cut 7 bases from V and 4 bases from J; bases unmatched to any gene: 15. CDR3 size: 17 residues. From germline, CDR1 is MNHNS and CDR2 SASEGT. CDR3 coding DNA: TGTGCCAGCATTCCACGAATGACAGGGGGCGCTGGCTATGGCTACACCTTC. Translation gives CASIPRMTGGAGYGYTF.

The chain links TRBV5-1 to TRBJ2-6; D is unresolved. Trimming took off 9 bases at V and 0 bases at J, with 10 bases between the two ends. From germline, CDR1 is SGHRS and CDR2 YFSETQ. The CDR3 loop spans 14 amino acids. The CDR3 is CATSSSSGANVLTF. DNA for the CDR3: TGCGCCACCTCAAGCTCCTCTGGGGCCAACGTCCTGACTTTC.

In this sample, this clonotype turned up a few times. The rearrangement uses TRBV27 and TRBJ2-3; D is ambiguous. The CDR3 runs to 16 residues. CDR1 is MNHEY and CDR2 is SMNVEV in the germline V gene (reference sequence). V was clipped by 6 bases and J by 0 bases, with 16 bases between them. The CDR3: CASRRQYHTSTDTQYF. Written as DNA, the CDR3 is TGTGCCAGCAGAAGGCAGTACCACACTAGCACAGATACGCAGTATTTT.

The gene calls are TRBV20-1 and TRBJ2-3; 8 nucleotides agree with TRBD2. The V and J ends lost 3 bases and 0 bases, in that order; junction bases with no gene match: 5. This CDR3 has 15 residues. Germline V gene lookup returns CDR1 DFQATT and CDR2 SNEGSKA (reference sequence). The CDR3: CSASAGGASTDTQYF. The DNA of the CDR3 is TGCAGTGCTAGCGCGGGGGGCGCTAGCACAGATACGCAGTATTTT.

The chain recombines TRBV20-1 with TRBJ1-4; D gene uncertain. The V end lost 5 bases, the J end lost 5 bases, and 18 bases lay between the germline ends. Germline CDR1 is DFQATT and CDR2 is SNEGSKA (reference sequence). This CDR3 has 15 residues. CDR3 DNA: TGCAGTGCTGGCCCCCCCGGGAGATCCAATGAAAAACTGTTTTTT. It translates to CSAGPPGRSNEKLFF.

The V gene is TRBV12-3 or TRBV12-4, the J gene TRBJ1-5; 7 bases line up with TRBD1. V gave up 6 bases and J gave up 4 bases; unmatched junction bases: 12. This CDR3 spans 16 amino acids. The CDR3 spells CASRYAGQGVNQPQHF. DNA for the CDR3: TGTGCCAGCAGGTATGCGGGCCAGGGGGTAAATCAGCCCCAGCATTTT.

The chain uses TRBV9 and TRBJ2-1, with 9 bases fitting TRBD2. J was trimmed by 7 bases and V by 0 bases; bases with no gene match: 8. This CDR3 is built from 16 residues. Germline V gene sequence: CDR1 SGDLS, CDR2 YYNGEE. The CDR3, as DNA: TGTGCCAGCAGCGTAGGAAGTAGCGGGAGAAGGAATGAGCAGTTCTTC. Protein product: CASSVGSSGRRNEQFF.

This clonotype was counted a few times. V and J are TRBV14 and TRBJ2-7, with no clear D. V was pared by 0 bases and J by 4 bases, with 7 bases between. Germline values: CDR1 SGHDN, CDR2 FVKESK. CDR3 length: 13 amino acids. The CDR3: CASSQDGEYEQYF. The CDR3 nucleotides read TGTGCCAGCAGCCAAGATGGGGAATACGAGCAGTACTTC.

Only a few counts were recorded for this clonotype. This chain joins TRBV5-1 and TRBJ1-2; the D gene is possibly TRBD1 (6 bases). This CDR3 region has 15 residues. V was pared by 0 bases and J by 3 bases, with 12 bases between. Germline CDR1 SGHRS, CDR2 YFSETQ. The CDR3 spells CASSLGGGADYGYTF. The CDR3 DNA follows: TGCGCCAGCAGCTTGGGAGGGGGAGCCGACTATGGCTACACCTTC.

The chain's CDR3 is CASSLETLGEQFF. CDR3 nucleotide sequence: TGTGCCAGCAGCTTGGAAACCCTCGGTGAGCAGTTCTTC. The chain has TRBV5-5 and TRBJ2-1; D is unclear. The CDR3 length is 13 residues. Per germline, CDR1 SGHKS and CDR2 YYEKEE (reference sequence). Trimming left V 0 bases short and J 9 bases short, with 10 bases between.

This clonotype was observed a few times. The rearrangement links TRBV13 to TRBJ2-1; 8 bases agree with TRBD2. The germline V gene has CDR1 PRHDT and CDR2 FYEKMQ (reference sequence). Trimming took 0 bases from V and 8 from J; bases not matched to a gene: 9. The CDR3 has 16 residues. The CDR3 DNA reads TGTGCCAGCAGCTTAGGCGGTAGCGGGAATTACGATGAGCAGTTCTTC. Its protein product is CASSLGGSGNYDEQFF.

This chain connects TRBV20-1 to TRBJ2-3; TRBD2 might be the D (6 bases). This CDR3 contains 15 residues. V was clipped by 5 bases and J by 0 bases, with 15 bases between them. Germline values: CDR1 DFQATT, CDR2 SNEGSKA (reference sequence). The CDR3 loop is CSAFPGERSTDTQYF. CDR3 nucleotide sequence: TGCAGTGCTTTCCCGGGGGAGAGAAGCACAGATACGCAGTATTTT.

The V gene is TRBV11-2, the J gene TRBJ2-6; possibly TRBD1 or TRBD2 for D (6 bases each). The germline V gene encodes CDR1 SGHAT and CDR2 FQNNGV. V lost 5 bases to trimming and J lost 5 bases, with 25 bases between them. This CDR3 is built from 19 residues. The CDR3 region is CASSTRGAGFETRANVLTF. The CDR3 coding sequence is TGTGCCAGCAGCACAAGGGGGGCGGGTTTCGAGACGAGGGCCAACGTCCTGACTTTC.

The CDR3 DNA sequence: TGTGCCAGCAGCTCCAACGGACGGCGCTCCTATAATTCACCCCTCCACTTT. The encoded protein is CASSSNGRRSYNSPLHF. The chain carries TRBV5-6 and TRBJ1-6; D not certain. Deletions cut 3 bases from V and 0 bases from J, with 13 bases between. The CDR3 spans 17 residues. The V gene's germline CDR1 is SGHDT and CDR2 YYEEEE.

This clonotype showed up just a few times. This rearrangement joins TRBV6-5 to TRBJ2-2, with TRBD2 matching 10 bases. The V segment lost 2 bases and the J segment 7 bases; nucleotides outside the gene matches: 7. Germline CDR1 is MNHEY and CDR2 is SVGAGI. The CDR3 runs 16 residues. The CDR3 coding sequence is TGTGCCAGCAGTTACGGGTCAGCGGGAGGGCGCGGGGAGCTGTTTTTT. The encoded protein is CASSYGSAGGRGELFF.

The chain has TRBV12-3 or TRBV12-4 and TRBJ2-3, with D perhaps TRBD2 (6 bases). V was shortened by 2 bases and J by 3 bases, with 12 bases between the two germline ends. The CDR3 sequence is 15 residues long. The CDR3 is CASSLPGDLTDTQYF. The CDR3 DNA follows: TGTGCCAGCAGTTTACCGGGAGACCTGACAGATACGCAGTATTTT.

The rearrangement joins TRBV29-1 to TRBJ1-1, with D possibly matching TRBD1 (6 bases). This CDR3 comprises 12 residues. V lost 4 bases, J lost 10 bases, and 16 bases lay in between. Germline V gives CDR1 SQVTM, CDR2 ANQGSEA. The CDR3 protein is CSVVILGTSAFF. The CDR3 nucleotides are TGCAGCGTTGTCATCTTGGGGACATCAGCTTTCTTT.

V gene TRBV20-1 combines with J gene TRBJ1-2, with D possibly matching TRBD1 (5 bases). V was pared by 4 bases and J by 4 bases, with 16 bases between. Germline CDR1 DFQATT, CDR2 SNEGSKA (reference sequence). The CDR3 loop spans 14 amino acids. The CDR3 nucleotides are TGCAGTGCTACGAAGGGACGGACACCCTATGGCTACACCTTC. It specifies CSATKGRTPYGYTF.